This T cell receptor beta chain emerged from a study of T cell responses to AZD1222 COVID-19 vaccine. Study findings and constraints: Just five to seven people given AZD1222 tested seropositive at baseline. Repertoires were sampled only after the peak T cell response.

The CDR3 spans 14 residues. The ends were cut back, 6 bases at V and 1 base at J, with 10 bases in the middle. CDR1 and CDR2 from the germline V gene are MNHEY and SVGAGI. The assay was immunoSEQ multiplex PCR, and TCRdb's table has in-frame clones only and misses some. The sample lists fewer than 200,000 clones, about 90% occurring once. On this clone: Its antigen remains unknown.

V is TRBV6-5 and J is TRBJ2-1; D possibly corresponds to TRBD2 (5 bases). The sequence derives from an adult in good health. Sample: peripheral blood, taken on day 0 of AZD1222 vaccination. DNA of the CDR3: TGTGCCAGCAGCAGACTACCTTCCTACAATGAGCAGTTCTTC. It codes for CASSRLPSYNEQFF.